This T cell receptor beta chain was identified in a study of blood T cell repertoires in COVID-19. In the study's own analysis: Estimation of nucleated cell counts was performed using reference gene primer amplification. Sequenced by immunoSEQ multiplex PCR; TCRdb stores in-frame clones only, minus some. V, J and clone size reflect that table, while D and trimming were determined from the DNA. The sample consists of 100,000 to 130,000 clones, about 93% of them appearing once. Unmatched junction bases numbered 7, after V lost 0 bases and J lost 8 bases. The CDR3 runs 15 residues. Germline CDR1 and CDR2: MRHNA and SNTAGT.

The sequenced sample was peripheral blood. The chain has TRBV6-4 and TRBJ2-1; 7 bases are shared with TRBD2. The receptor's source is a woman aged 25 to 39 with acute or convalescent COVID-19. The CDR3 DNA reads as TGTGCCAGCAGTGACTCTGCGGGAGAGTCGGATGAGCAGTTCTTC. Its protein is CASSDSAGESDEQFF.